This T cell receptor (beta chain) was profiled in a study of cytomegalovirus exposure and HLA in healthy donors. Study-level points and caveats: With further analysis later on, most CMV-associated TCR beta chains appeared HLA-restricted. Serostatus for CMV was the only available immune exposure information.

In nominal health when sampled, donors likely had unrecorded immune exposures nonetheless. The study ran its PCR with 60 Vbeta and 13 Jbeta primers. Assay: immunoSEQ multiplex PCR; the TCRdb copy retains only in-frame clones and omits some. The table lists 150,000 or so clones, approximately 85% of them singletons. Concerning this clone: No antigen is known for it.

The germline gives CDR1 MNHEY, CDR2 SVGAGI. V gave up 8 bases and J gave up 7 bases; unmatched junction bases: 8. This CDR3 comprises 15 residues. Sequenced sample: PBMCs. This chain joins TRBV6-5 and TRBJ1-6; 10 bases fit TRBD1. This clonotype was obtained from a man aged 18 to 29 in good health and CMV-seropositive. CDR3 in DNA: TGTGCCAGCTCGGACAGGGGGTATCTAAATTCACCCCTCCACTTT. This gives the protein CASSDRGYLNSPLHF.